This T cell receptor (beta chain) was captured by sequencing in a study of human T cells and chemical hapten exposure. Time point noted: pre-sensitization, week 0. Treatment described: therapeutic diphenylcyclopropenone sensitization with weekly scalp DPC. This clonotype was seen repeatedly, ten times or more. Germline values: CDR1 MNHEY, CDR2 SVGAGI. The length of the CDR3 is 13 residues. Deletions cut 8 bases from V and 4 bases from J, with 14 bases between. Using its own MiXCR run on the RACE reads, TCRdb lists one record per CDR3 protein. This sample has approximately 400,000 distinct CDR3 sequences; roughly 5% occur once, and the top ten carry 2.5% to 3%.

The chain recombines TRBV6-5 with TRBJ1-2; D is possibly TRBD1 (5 bases). This sequence originates from a woman in her forties or fifties with alopecia areata. Some clones in this sample may be carry-over from other donors' samples. The sequencing here drew on whole blood, taken in connection with sensitization to the hapten diphenylcyclopropenone (DPC). In DNA form, the CDR3 reads TGTGCCAGCGGGGGGTCCCTCTTCTATGGCTACACCTTC. Residues: CASGGSLFYGYTF.